This T cell receptor (beta chain) was identified in a study of T cells in localized non-small cell lung cancer. Whole-study results and caveats: The study found T cell clonality highest in uninvolved adjacent lung, above tumor. Researchers found a median approximately 55 of the top 100 tumor clones in adjacent lung.

Germline V lookup: CDR1 MDHEN, CDR2 SYDVKM. Trimming took 4 bases from V and 4 from J; bases not matched to a gene: 1. The CDR3 is 14 residues long. The method was immunoSEQ multiplex PCR; TCRdb's version includes in-frame clones alone and lacks a portion of them. Among some 25,000 clones listed, 92% were seen once. Remarks on this clone: Its antigen is unknown.

The chain carries TRBV28 and TRBJ2-5; the match to TRBD1 covers 12 bases. This receptor was identified in a woman aged 35 to 70 with stage I lung adenocarcinoma. The input for sequencing was peripheral blood, taken before any cancer treatment. The CDR3 nucleotides are TGTGCCAGCAGTTCGGGACAGGGGGCAGAGACCCAGTACTTC. This codes for CASSSGQGAETQYF.